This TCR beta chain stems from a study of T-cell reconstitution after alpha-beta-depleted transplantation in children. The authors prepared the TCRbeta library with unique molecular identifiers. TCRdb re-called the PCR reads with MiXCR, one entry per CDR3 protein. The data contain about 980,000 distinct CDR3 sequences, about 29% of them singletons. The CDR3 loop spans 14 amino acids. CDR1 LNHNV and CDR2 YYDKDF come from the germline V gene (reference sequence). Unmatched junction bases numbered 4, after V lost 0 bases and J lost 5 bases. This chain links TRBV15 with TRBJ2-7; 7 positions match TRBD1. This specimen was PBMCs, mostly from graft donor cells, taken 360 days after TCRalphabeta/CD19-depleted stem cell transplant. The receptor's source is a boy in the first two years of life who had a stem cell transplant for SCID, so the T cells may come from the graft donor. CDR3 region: CATSRDWQGDEQYF. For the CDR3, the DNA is TGTGCCACCAGCAGAGATTGGCAGGGGGACGAGCAGTACTTC.